These T cell receptor beta chains were read from a single sample in a study of cytomegalovirus exposure and HLA in healthy donors. Clones were read by immunoSEQ multiplex PCR, and TCRdb kept only the in-frame ones, dropping some. The table lists roughly 96,000 clones, approximately 74% of them singletons. Sequencing was performed on PBMCs. These receptor sequences come from a female donor in good health and CMV-seropositive. Both conserved end residues are part of each CDR3. Fields, in order: clone size, D gene, J gene, V gene, CDR3 DNA, CDR3 protein. D genes are given only for firm matches. The size field is filled for only some rows; it gives once, few, many or a size class.

size: -
D: -
J: TRBJ2-3
V: TRBV7-2
DNA: TGTGCCAGCAGCTTATGGCGGAGCACAGATACGCAGTATTTT
CDR3: CASSLWRSTDTQYF

size: -
D: TRBD1
J: TRBJ2-2
V: TRBV6-1
DNA: TGTGCCAGCAGTACCCGGACAGGCCTCGGGGAGCTGTTTTTT
CDR3: CASSTRTGLGELFF

size: once
D: TRBD1
J: TRBJ1-1
V: TRBV28
DNA: TGTGCCAGCACGCAGGGGGCAAGATCTGAAGCTTTCTTT
CDR3: CASTQGARSEAFF

size: -
D: TRBD1
J: TRBJ2-5
V: TRBV7-9
DNA: TGTGCCAGCAGCTCCACAGGGGCCGCATATCAAGAGACCCAGTACTTC
CDR3: CASSSTGAAYQETQYF

size: -
D: TRBD1
J: TRBJ2-7
V: TRBV6-1
DNA: TGTGCCAGCAGCCGCGAACCGGGACAGGGGTACGAGCAGTACTTC
CDR3: CASSREPGQGYEQYF

size: -
D: TRBD1
J: TRBJ2-7
V: TRBV10-1
DNA: TGCGCCAGCAGCCCAGACAGGGTGTTGGACGAGCAGTACTTC
CDR3: CASSPDRVLDEQYF

size: -
D: -
J: TRBJ1-5
V: TRBV28
DNA: TGTGCCAGCAGTCAGGGGAGGGGTCAGCCCCAGCATTTT
CDR3: CASSQGRGQPQHF

size: few
D: -
J: TRBJ1-3
V: TRBV6-5
DNA: TGTGCCAGCAGTTCCCCAAATGGAAACACCATATATTTT
CDR3: CASSSPNGNTIYF

size: few
D: -
J: TRBJ1-1
V: TRBV6-5
DNA: TGTGCCAGCAGTTACTCGGAGGGAAGGACTGAAGCTTTCTTT
CDR3: CASSYSEGRTEAFF

size: -
D: -
J: TRBJ2-7
V: TRBV9
DNA: TGTGCCAGCACCAGGGGACACGGGGCACGGGAGCAGTACTTC
CDR3: CASTRGHGAREQYF

size: -
D: TRBD1
J: TRBJ2-7
V: TRBV27
DNA: TGTGCCAGCAGTTTAGACAGGGGCGAGCAGTACTTC
CDR3: CASSLDRGEQYF

size: many
D: TRBD1
J: TRBJ1-4
V: TRBV6-5
DNA: TGTGCCAGCAAGATAACAGGGGGCCAATTAGAACTGTTTTTT
CDR3: CASKITGGQLELFF

size: -
D: -
J: TRBJ1-5
V: TRBV6-5
DNA: TGTGCCAGCGGCCTAGGGGGAGAAATTCAGCCCCAGCATTTT
CDR3: CASGLGGEIQPQHF

size: -
D: TRBD1
J: TRBJ1-5
V: TRBV28
DNA: TGTGCCAGCAGTTTAGATTATAACAGGGGGCTTCGGCAGCCCCAGCATTTT
CDR3: CASSLDYNRGLRQPQHF

size: -
D: TRBD1
J: TRBJ1-1
V: TRBV2
DNA: TGTGCCAGCAGTAACAGGGGCTATGCGGCTGAAGCTTTCTTT
CDR3: CASSNRGYAAEAFF

size: -
D: -
J: TRBJ2-7
V: TRBV25-1
DNA: TGTGCCAGCAGTACTGTCAGACAATACGAGCAGTACTTC
CDR3: CASSTVRQYEQYF

size: -
D: -
J: TRBJ1-6
V: TRBV5-1
DNA: TGCGCCAGCAGCTTGGCCCAGGATTCACCCCTCCACTTT
CDR3: CASSLAQDSPLHF

size: once
D: TRBD1
J: TRBJ2-3
V: TRBV5-1
DNA: TGCGCCAGCAGCAGCCGACAGGGTCGGGGCACAGATACGCAGTATTTT
CDR3: CASSSRQGRGTDTQYF

size: -
D: -
J: TRBJ1-1
V: TRBV7-2
DNA: TGTGCCAGCAGCTACCAACAGGGGAACACTGAAGCTTTCTTT
CDR3: CASSYQQGNTEAFF

size: -
D: TRBD2
J: TRBJ2-1
V: TRBV11-2
DNA: TGTGCCAGCAGCCGGACTAGCGGGAGAAGTTCCTACAATGAGCAGTTCTTC
CDR3: CASSRTSGRSSYNEQFF

size: -
D: -
J: TRBJ1-1
V: TRBV18
DNA: TGTGCCAGCTCACCAATAGGGGCGGTCACTGAAGCTTTCTTT
CDR3: CASSPIGAVTEAFF

size: -
D: -
J: TRBJ1-2
V: TRBV30
DNA: TGTGCCTGGAGCCATGACGCACAGACAAGCTATGGCTACACCTTC
CDR3: CAWSHDAQTSYGYTF

size: -
D: TRBD1
J: TRBJ1-4
V: TRBV10-3
DNA: TGTGCCACGCAGGGACAGGGGAGTGAAAAACTGTTTTTT
CDR3: CATQGQGSEKLFF

size: -
D: -
J: TRBJ1-2
V: TRBV29-1
DNA: TGCAGCGTTGGCGAGGGCCCCTATGGCTACACCTTC
CDR3: CSVGEGPYGYTF

size: -
D: TRBD2
J: TRBJ2-3
V: TRBV9
DNA: TGTGCCAGCAGCCCACCGGGACTAGCGGGGCAAGATACGCAGTATTTT
CDR3: CASSPPGLAGQDTQYF

size: -
D: TRBD2
J: TRBJ2-1
V: TRBV5-6
DNA: TGTGCCAGCAGCACAGGACTAGCGGCATCCTACAATGAGCAGTTCTTC
CDR3: CASSTGLAASYNEQFF

size: -
D: -
J: TRBJ1-1
V: TRBV19
DNA: TGTGCCAGTATCCGGGGGTTTCGCTTCGGGGACACTGAAGCTTTCTTT
CDR3: CASIRGFRFGDTEAFF

size: once
D: -
J: TRBJ2-5
V: TRBV19
DNA: TGTGCCAGTATCCGGGAGTCGGAAGAGACCCAGTACTTC
CDR3: CASIRESEETQYF

size: -
D: TRBD1
J: TRBJ1-2
V: TRBV13
DNA: TGTGCCAGCAGCACCCGGACAGGGTTTAACTATGGCTACACCTTC
CDR3: CASSTRTGFNYGYTF

size: -
D: -
J: TRBJ2-1
V: TRBV9
DNA: TGTGCCAGCAGCGTAGAGGCAGGGCTTAATGAGCAGTTCTTC
CDR3: CASSVEAGLNEQFF

size: -
D: TRBD1
J: TRBJ2-3
V: TRBV28
DNA: TGTGCCAGCAGCGTTCCCGGGACAGGGGGCACAGATACGCAGTATTTT
CDR3: CASSVPGTGGTDTQYF

size: -
D: -
J: TRBJ1-2
V: TRBV28
DNA: TGTGCCAGCAGTCAGGGCGCTACTTATGGCTACACCTTC
CDR3: CASSQGATYGYTF

size: -
D: -
J: TRBJ2-3
V: TRBV28
DNA: TGTGCCAGCAGTTTAACTAGAATTCAATTGTATACGCAGTATTTT
CDR3: CASSLTRIQLYTQYF

size: -
D: TRBD2
J: TRBJ2-7
V: TRBV10-2
DNA: TGCGCCAGCAGTGACCCGGGACTAGCAGGCTACGAGCAGTACTTC
CDR3: CASSDPGLAGYEQYF

size: -
D: TRBD1
J: TRBJ2-5
V: TRBV23-1
DNA: TGCGCCAGCAGTCACTCCGGGACAGGGGGCGGTGAAGAGACCCAGTACTTC
CDR3: CASSHSGTGGGEETQYF

size: once
D: TRBD2
J: TRBJ2-7
V: TRBV7-2
DNA: TGTGCCAGCAGCCCAAGGACTAGCGGGGGTGGCGAGCAGTACTTC
CDR3: CASSPRTSGGGEQYF

size: -
D: TRBD1
J: TRBJ2-7
V: TRBV5-6
DNA: TGTGCCAGCAGCGATCCGGGACAGGGGGCTTTGGAGCAGTACTTC
CDR3: CASSDPGQGALEQYF

size: once
D: -
J: TRBJ2-1
V: TRBV29-1
DNA: TGCAGCGTGCCTTCGACTAGATTCCGCACTTCCTACAATGAGCAGTTCTTC
CDR3: CSVPSTRFRTSYNEQFF

size: -
D: -
J: TRBJ1-4
V: TRBV7-2
DNA: TGTGCCAGCAGCTTAGGTGGCAGGGCTGGAAATGAAAAACTGTTTTTT
CDR3: CASSLGGRAGNEKLFF

size: -
D: TRBD1
J: TRBJ2-2
V: TRBV9
DNA: TGTGCCAGCAGCCAAGGGACAGTTAACACCGGGGAGCTGTTTTTT
CDR3: CASSQGTVNTGELFF

size: -
D: TRBD1
J: TRBJ1-2
V: TRBV4-2
DNA: TGTGCCAGCAGCCCGGAGACAGGGATAGGCTATGGCTACACCTTC
CDR3: CASSPETGIGYGYTF

size: few
D: TRBD1
J: TRBJ1-2
V: TRBV6-5
DNA: TGTGCCAGCAGCACTTTTGACAGGGCCCTCGCGACCTTC
CDR3: CASSTFDRALATF

size: once
D: TRBD2
J: TRBJ2-3
V: TRBV7-2
DNA: TGTGCCAGCAGCGGGACTAGCGGGAGTGGAGGCACAGATACGCAGTATTTT
CDR3: CASSGTSGSGGTDTQYF

size: -
D: -
J: TRBJ2-7
V: TRBV5-1
DNA: TGCGCCAGCAGCTTGGTCGGTAGCTCCTACGAGCAGTACTTC
CDR3: CASSLVGSSYEQYF

size: -
D: TRBD2
J: TRBJ2-7
V: TRBV11-2
DNA: TGTGCCAGCAGCTGGATAGCGGGAGCTGTCCACGAGCAGTACTTC
CDR3: CASSWIAGAVHEQYF

size: medium-sized
D: -
J: TRBJ2-1
V: TRBV12-2
DNA: TGTGCAAGTCGCTTTATCGGACACCATTGGAATGAGCAGTTCTTC
CDR3: CASRFIGHHWNEQFF

size: -
D: -
J: TRBJ1-2
V: TRBV25-1
DNA: TGTGCCAGCAGTGAATCGGCAGGGTTTGATGGTGACGGCTACACCTTC
CDR3: CASSESAGFDGDGYTF

size: -
D: TRBD1
J: TRBJ2-5
V: TRBV7-2
DNA: TGTGCCAGCAGCTTAGATAACAGGGGTGAGACCCAGTACTTC
CDR3: CASSLDNRGETQYF

size: -
D: TRBD2
J: TRBJ2-1
V: TRBV30
DNA: TGTGCCTGGACTGTCATAGCGGGTATAACACACAATGAGCAGTTCTTC
CDR3: CAWTVIAGITHNEQFF

size: -
D: TRBD1
J: TRBJ1-2
V: TRBV7-6
DNA: TGTGCCAGCAGCTTCGACAGGGGCTCGGGTGGCTACACCTTC
CDR3: CASSFDRGSGGYTF

size: -
D: -
J: TRBJ2-7
V: TRBV30
DNA: TGTGCCTGGAGTGTACTCTACGAGCAGTACTTC
CDR3: CAWSVLYEQYF

size: -
D: TRBD1
J: TRBJ1-2
V: TRBV4-2
DNA: TGTGCCAGCAGCCAAGAGTGGACAGGGGCGAGCTATGGCTACACCTTC
CDR3: CASSQEWTGASYGYTF